The 12 T cell receptor beta chains reported below all come from one sample, sequenced in a study of T cell responses to AZD1222 COVID-19 vaccine. Sequencing used immunoSEQ multiplex PCR; TCRdb keeps in-frame clones, though not all of them. The repertoire consists of about 160,000 clones, with more than 75% occurring once and the leading ten covering approximately 4.5%. This material consisted of peripheral blood, taken 28 days after the second AZD1222 dose. These receptors originate from an adult who received the AZD1222 COVID-19 vaccine.

The chain has TRBV27 and TRBJ2-7; TRBD2 matches at 8 bases. Losses at the gene ends were 1 base for V and 1 base for J; bases not matched to a gene: 3. CDR3 length: 15 amino acids. Germline CDR1 is MNHEY and CDR2 is SMNVEV (reference sequence). The CDR3 DNA reads as TGTGCCAGCAGTTTATTCGGGGGGGGGTCCTACGAGCAGTACTTC. Residues: CASSLFGGGSYEQYF.

V gene TRBV12-5 combines with J gene TRBJ1-1, with unresolved D. This CDR3 comprises 14 residues. CDR1 and CDR2 from the germline V gene are LGHNT and FRNRAP. V dropped 3 bases and J dropped 0 bases, with 8 bases sitting between them. Here the CDR3 DNA reads TGTGCTAGTGGTTTTACGAATCTGAACACTGAAGCTTTCTTT. Translating it yields CASGFTNLNTEAFF.

V and J are TRBV19 and TRBJ1-1, with 10 bases matching TRBD1. The germline V gene encodes CDR1 LNHDA and CDR2 SQIVND (reference sequence). This CDR3 has 16 residues. V lost 9 bases to trimming and J lost 4 bases; unmatched junction nucleotides: 14. The CDR3 is CASNLTPGQGITEAFF. In DNA, the CDR3 is TGTGCCAGCAACTTGACCCCGGGACAGGGGATCACTGAAGCTTTCTTT. The whole variable domain, remainder taken from reference TRBV19 and TRBJ1-1, is DGGITQSPKYLFRKEGQNVTLSCEQNLNHDAMYWYRQDPGQGLRLIYYSQIVNDFQKGDIAEGYSVSREKKESFPLTVTSAQKNPTAFYLCASNLTPGQGITEAFFGQGTRLTVV.

The rearrangement uses TRBV18 and TRBJ2-6; 9 positions match TRBD1. CDR1 is KGHSH, CDR2 LQKENI, per germline. Germline trimming cut 4 bases from V and 3 bases from J; bases unmatched to any gene: 4. This CDR3 is 16 amino acids long. The CDR3 protein is CASSLQGADGANVLTF. The CDR3 region has the DNA TGTGCCAGCTCACTACAGGGGGCGGATGGGGCCAACGTCCTGACTTTC.

The rearrangement links TRBV6-5 to TRBJ2-1; 9 bases align to TRBD1. The junction had 7 bases not matched to a gene; V was cut back by 5 bases and J by 5 bases. This CDR3 contains 15 residues. The germline V gene encodes CDR1 MNHEY and CDR2 SVGAGI. The CDR3 nucleotides read TGTGCCAGCAGTCCGCGACGGACAGGGGACAATGAGCAGTTCTTC. Protein: CASSPRRTGDNEQFF.

This clone was picked up one time. Written as DNA, the CDR3 is TGCGCCAGCAGCTGGGGAGGAGAGACCAGGGGGTTGAGTAAAGCTTTCTTT. Protein: CASSWGGETRGLSKAFF. The chain recombines TRBV5-1 with TRBJ1-1; 7 bases agree with TRBD1. V dropped 3 bases and J dropped 9; count of bases not matched to a gene: 20. In germline, CDR1 is SGHRS, CDR2 YFSETQ. This CDR3 is built from 17 residues. The whole variable domain, remainder taken from reference TRBV5-1 and TRBJ1-1, is KAGVTQTPRYLIKTRGQQVTLSCSPISGHRSVSWYQQTPGQGLQFLFEYFSETQRNKGNFPGRFSGRQFSNSRSEMNVSTLELGDSALYLCASSWGGETRGLSKAFFGQGTRLTVV.

DNA for the CDR3: TGCGCCAGCAGCTTGGCCCTGTGGGGGGGTAAGAATGAGCAGTTCTTC. Translated: CASSLALWGGKNEQFF. J is TRBJ2-1 and V is TRBV5-1, with 7 bases aligning to TRBD2. Germline loops: CDR1 SGHRS, CDR2 YFSETQ. Unmatched junction bases numbered 10, after V lost 0 bases and J lost 7 bases. This CDR3 is built from 16 residues.

This chain connects TRBV28 to TRBJ1-1; 9 nucleotides match TRBD1. The CDR3 loop spans 15 amino acids. V dropped 2 bases and J dropped 11; count of bases not matched to a gene: 12. Germline V gene lookup returns CDR1 MDHEN and CDR2 SYDVKM. CDR3 DNA sequence: TGTGCCAGCAGTTTAAACAGGGGGCCCGAGGTGGCGGCTTTCTTT. It yields the protein CASSLNRGPEVAAFF.

The genes are TRBV10-2 and TRBJ2-5, with D unresolved. The CDR3 runs 13 residues. The V end was cut by 7 bases, the J end by 0 bases, with 9 bases between. CDR1 and CDR2 from the germline V gene are WSHSY and SAAADI. As DNA, the CDR3 is TGCGCCAGCACCTTCGGCTACCAAGAGACCCAGTACTTC. As protein: CASTFGYQETQYF.

This clone was observed a handful of times. The chain carries TRBV30 and TRBJ1-1; D is unresolved. V shed 1 base and J shed 6 bases, with 15 bases lying between them. This CDR3 contains 14 residues. Germline-derived CDR1 and CDR2 are GTSNPN and SVGIG (reference sequence). The CDR3 loop reads CAWSDPDGLPEAFF. Here the CDR3 DNA reads TGTGCCTGGAGTGACCCTGACGGCCTCCCTGAAGCTTTCTTT.

A few counts support this clone. The chain has TRBV30 and TRBJ2-5; perhaps TRBD2 as D (6 bases). V dropped 4 bases and J dropped 5 bases, with 17 bases sitting between them. The CDR3 is 14 amino acids. Germline V gene sequence: CDR1 GTSNPN, CDR2 SVGIG (reference sequence). CDR3 residues: CAWKSGVNGETQYF. In DNA form, the CDR3 reads TGTGCCTGGAAGTCGGGGGTTAACGGGGAGACCCAGTACTTC.

V and J are TRBV13 and TRBJ2-1; 7 bases line up with TRBD1. Trimming removed 0 bases from V and 6 bases from J; junction bases left unmatched: 8. The CDR3 totals 16 residues. CDR1 PRHDT and CDR2 FYEKMQ come from the germline V gene (reference sequence). CDR3 region: CASSLGQGGHGNEQFF. DNA for the CDR3: TGTGCCAGCAGCTTAGGCCAAGGGGGCCATGGCAATGAGCAGTTCTTC.